These T cell receptor beta chains were read from a single sample in a study of shared clonotypes between healthy human individuals. Generated by immunoSEQ multiplex PCR, the TCRdb table keeps only in-frame clones and is missing some. This sample has 530,000 or so clones, with about 75% found just once. The sample comprised PBMCs. The source of these receptors is a woman aged 40-49 years in good health. Some clones in this sample may be carry-over from other donors' samples. Each CDR3 is given with its conserved first and last residue. The size field is filled for only some rows; it gives once, few, many or a size class.

j_gene: TRBJ2-7; abundance: NA; v_gene: TRBV19; CDR3aa: CASAMRHSYEQYF
j_gene: TRBJ2-7; abundance: NA; v_gene: TRBV18; CDR3aa: CASSPPPGGRYEQYF
j_gene: TRBJ2-2; abundance: NA; v_gene: TRBV18; CDR3aa: CASSPPNTGELFF
j_gene: TRBJ2-5; abundance: NA; v_gene: TRBV18; CDR3aa: CASSPRTGQETQYF
j_gene: TRBJ2-5; abundance: NA; v_gene: TRBV2; CDR3aa: CASTTGVQETQYF
j_gene: TRBJ1-2; abundance: NA; v_gene: TRBV28; CDR3aa: CASSLRLRDGGYTF
j_gene: TRBJ2-2; abundance: NA; v_gene: TRBV10-2; CDR3aa: CASSDWSETNTGELFF
j_gene: TRBJ1-1; abundance: NA; v_gene: TRBV7-3; CDR3aa: CASSYGGQTEAFF
j_gene: TRBJ1-5; abundance: many; v_gene: TRBV6-1; CDR3aa: CASSEQGENQPQHF
j_gene: TRBJ1-1; abundance: NA; v_gene: TRBV7-6; CDR3aa: CASSLGRGDTEAFF
j_gene: TRBJ2-2; abundance: NA; v_gene: TRBV5-8; CDR3aa: CASAREGSGELFF
j_gene: TRBJ2-3; abundance: NA; v_gene: TRBV30; CDR3aa: CAWSVGLVTDTQYF
j_gene: TRBJ2-5; abundance: few; v_gene: TRBV5-4; CDR3aa: CASSRAGVQETQYF
j_gene: TRBJ2-6; abundance: once; v_gene: TRBV9; CDR3aa: CASSSGGGIPSGANVLTF
j_gene: TRBJ2-7; abundance: NA; v_gene: TRBV4-2; CDR3aa: CASSQGNYEQYF
j_gene: TRBJ1-3; abundance: NA; v_gene: TRBV15; CDR3aa: CATSRDLSWRSSGNTIYF
j_gene: TRBJ2-7; abundance: NA; v_gene: TRBV18; CDR3aa: CASSTFSGDEQYF
j_gene: TRBJ2-7; abundance: NA; v_gene: TRBV10-3; CDR3aa: CAISEGTRPGSYEQYF
j_gene: TRBJ2-3; abundance: NA; v_gene: TRBV5-4; CDR3aa: CASSLKDRGPSTDTQYF
j_gene: TRBJ1-2; abundance: NA; v_gene: TRBV4-1; CDR3aa: CASSPSTASTNYGYTF
j_gene: TRBJ1-6; abundance: NA; v_gene: TRBV29-1; CDR3aa: CSVRTGRNSPLHF
j_gene: TRBJ2-7; abundance: NA; v_gene: TRBV6-1; CDR3aa: CASRPGQPYEQYF
j_gene: TRBJ2-1; abundance: few; v_gene: TRBV6-1; CDR3aa: CASTLDRFYEQFF
j_gene: TRBJ1-1; abundance: NA; v_gene: TRBV2; CDR3aa: CASSIYREAGTEAFF
j_gene: TRBJ1-1; abundance: NA; v_gene: TRBV6-6; CDR3aa: CASDWTGRRNTEAFF
j_gene: TRBJ2-1; abundance: NA; v_gene: TRBV2; CDR3aa: CASSSGGSSYNEQFF
j_gene: TRBJ2-3; abundance: once; v_gene: TRBV27; CDR3aa: CASVRRGGDTQYF
j_gene: TRBJ2-2; abundance: NA; v_gene: TRBV11-1; CDR3aa: CASRYGLADITGELFF
j_gene: TRBJ2-7; abundance: few; v_gene: TRBV4-2; CDR3aa: CASSQDRGPTYEQYF
j_gene: TRBJ2-1; abundance: NA; v_gene: TRBV7-2; CDR3aa: CASSPPGAEQFF
j_gene: TRBJ2-7; abundance: NA; v_gene: TRBV28; CDR3aa: CASSLPGLAGSYEQYF
j_gene: TRBJ2-3; abundance: NA; v_gene: TRBV6-1; CDR3aa: CASSEGTSGSWGTDTQYF
j_gene: TRBJ1-3; abundance: NA; v_gene: TRBV7-9; CDR3aa: CASSRDSRSGNTIYF
j_gene: TRBJ2-7; abundance: NA; v_gene: TRBV30; CDR3aa: CAWSPTSGPSYEQYF
j_gene: TRBJ2-7; abundance: NA; v_gene: TRBV10-3; CDR3aa: CAISESTTQYF
j_gene: TRBJ1-1; abundance: NA; v_gene: TRBV7-8; CDR3aa: CASSLQTLNTEAFF
j_gene: TRBJ1-1; abundance: NA; v_gene: TRBV6-1; CDR3aa: CASSEPAGRGAEAFF
j_gene: TRBJ1-1; abundance: NA; v_gene: TRBV6-4; CDR3aa: CASRGAGDGTFF
j_gene: TRBJ2-3; abundance: NA; v_gene: TRBV25-1; CDR3aa: CASSEFAGYTQYF
j_gene: TRBJ2-1; abundance: NA; v_gene: TRBV19; CDR3aa: CASSGTGTSSYNEQFF
j_gene: TRBJ2-1; abundance: NA; v_gene: TRBV5-6; CDR3aa: CASSLFQSSYNEQFF
j_gene: TRBJ2-1; abundance: NA; v_gene: TRBV7-6; CDR3aa: CASSPGVLAGYNEQFF
j_gene: TRBJ2-7; abundance: NA; v_gene: TRBV10-1; CDR3aa: CASSDPTGALNEQYF
j_gene: TRBJ1-6; abundance: once; v_gene: TRBV30; CDR3aa: CAWSVNRGNSPLHF
j_gene: TRBJ2-5; abundance: few; v_gene: TRBV7-8; CDR3aa: CASSLDLVNVGVETQYF
j_gene: TRBJ2-3; abundance: NA; v_gene: TRBV5-4; CDR3aa: CASRPTGLAGDTQYF
j_gene: TRBJ2-3; abundance: NA; v_gene: TRBV5-4; CDR3aa: CASSTGTSGFTDTQYF
j_gene: TRBJ2-3; abundance: few; v_gene: TRBV5-1; CDR3aa: CASSLVGSTDTQYF
j_gene: TRBJ2-5; abundance: NA; v_gene: TRBV19; CDR3aa: CASNPTGLKETQYF
j_gene: TRBJ2-1; abundance: NA; v_gene: TRBV18; CDR3aa: CASSPTAELRGNEQFF
j_gene: TRBJ2-5; abundance: NA; v_gene: TRBV7-8; CDR3aa: CASSLEAAGEGETQYF
j_gene: TRBJ2-6; abundance: NA; v_gene: TRBV28; CDR3aa: CASSFETGSPGANVLTF
j_gene: TRBJ2-1; abundance: few; v_gene: TRBV29-1; CDR3aa: CSAQKWGWGDNEQFF
j_gene: TRBJ2-3; abundance: NA; v_gene: TRBV19; CDR3aa: CASSIMRHTQYF
j_gene: TRBJ1-2; abundance: NA; v_gene: TRBV5-1; CDR3aa: CASSPGTGDGNGYTF
j_gene: TRBJ1-1; abundance: once; v_gene: TRBV7-9; CDR3aa: CASSLGQLMNTEAFF